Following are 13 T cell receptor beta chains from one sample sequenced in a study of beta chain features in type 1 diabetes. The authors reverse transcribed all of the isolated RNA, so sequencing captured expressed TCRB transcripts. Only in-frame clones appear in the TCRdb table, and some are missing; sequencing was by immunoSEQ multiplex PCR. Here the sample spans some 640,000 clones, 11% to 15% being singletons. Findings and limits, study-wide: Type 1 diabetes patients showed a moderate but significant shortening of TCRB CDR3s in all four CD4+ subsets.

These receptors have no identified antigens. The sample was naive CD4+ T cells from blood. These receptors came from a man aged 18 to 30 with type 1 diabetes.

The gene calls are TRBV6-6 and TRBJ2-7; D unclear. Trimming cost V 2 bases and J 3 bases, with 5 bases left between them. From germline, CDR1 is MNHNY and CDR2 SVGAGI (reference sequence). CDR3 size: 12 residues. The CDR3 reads CASSYASYEQYF. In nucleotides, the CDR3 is TGTGCCAGCAGTTACGCGAGCTACGAGCAGTACTTC.

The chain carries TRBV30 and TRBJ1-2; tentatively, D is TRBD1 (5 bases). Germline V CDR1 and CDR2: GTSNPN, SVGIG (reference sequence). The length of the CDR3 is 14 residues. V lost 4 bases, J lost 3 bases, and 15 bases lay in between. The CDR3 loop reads CAWIPGRRDYGYTF. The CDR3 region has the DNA TGTGCCTGGATTCCAGGGAGGAGAGACTATGGCTACACCTTC.

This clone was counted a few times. The CDR3: CASSRTGLHF. In DNA, the CDR3 is TGTGCCAGCAGCCGGACAGGACTCCACTTT. The chain links TRBV28 to TRBJ1-6, with 7 bases that match TRBD1. Germline V gene lookup returns CDR1 MDHEN and CDR2 SYDVKM. CDR3 size: 10 residues. V trimming: 6 bases; J trimming: 16 bases; junction bases outside the gene matches: 3.

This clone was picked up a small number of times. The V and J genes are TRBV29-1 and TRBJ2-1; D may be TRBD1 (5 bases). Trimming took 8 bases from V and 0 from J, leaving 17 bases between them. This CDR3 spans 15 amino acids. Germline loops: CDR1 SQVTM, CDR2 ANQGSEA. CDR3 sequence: CSSADSTLSYNEQFF. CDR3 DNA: TGCAGCTCCGCTGACAGCACCCTCTCCTACAATGAGCAGTTCTTC.

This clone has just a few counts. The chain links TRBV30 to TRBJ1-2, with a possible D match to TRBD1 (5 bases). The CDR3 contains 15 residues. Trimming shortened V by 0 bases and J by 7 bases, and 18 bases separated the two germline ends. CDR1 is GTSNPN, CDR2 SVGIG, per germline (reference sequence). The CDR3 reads CAWSVQGPARVGYTF. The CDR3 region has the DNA TGTGCCTGGAGTGTACAAGGACCGGCCAGGGTTGGCTACACCTTC.

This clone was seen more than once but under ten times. CDR3 amino acids: CAWAGYYDTGELFF. CDR3 nucleotide sequence: TGTGCCTGGGCAGGGTATTACGACACCGGGGAGCTGTTTTTT. The chain carries TRBV30 and TRBJ2-2; TRBD1 might be the D (5 bases). There are 14 residues in the CDR3. Germline assignment: CDR1 GTSNPN and CDR2 SVGIG (reference sequence). V shed 5 bases and J shed 3 bases, with 13 bases lying between them. The entire variable domain, with the rest obtained from reference TRBV30 and TRBJ2-2, is as follows: SQTIHQWPATLVQPVGSPLSLECTVEGTSNPNLYWYRQAAGRGLQLLFYSVGIGQISSEVPQNLSASRPQDRQFILSSKKLLLSDSGFYLCAWAGYYDTGELFFGEGSRLTVL.

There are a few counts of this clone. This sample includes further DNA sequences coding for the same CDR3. The CDR3 loop is CASSLGRNTEAFF. CDR3 DNA sequence: TGCGCCAGCAGCTTGGGAAGGAACACTGAAGCTTTCTTT. V usage is TRBV5-1 and J usage is TRBJ1-1, with unresolved D. The CDR3 extends over 13 amino acids. Germline CDR1 reads SGHRS; CDR2 reads YFSETQ. V shed 0 bases and J shed 1 base, with 4 bases lying between them.

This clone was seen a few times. The CDR3, as DNA: TGTGCCAGCAGCTTAGTAGCAGGGGAGGACGAGCAGTACTTC. This gives the protein CASSLVAGEDEQYF. The chain carries TRBV7-9 and TRBJ2-7; D may correspond to TRBD1 or TRBD2 (6 bases each). Germline values: CDR1 SEHNR, CDR2 FQNEAQ (reference sequence). The CDR3 spans 14 residues. V gave up 1 base and J gave up 5 bases, with 12 bases separating them.

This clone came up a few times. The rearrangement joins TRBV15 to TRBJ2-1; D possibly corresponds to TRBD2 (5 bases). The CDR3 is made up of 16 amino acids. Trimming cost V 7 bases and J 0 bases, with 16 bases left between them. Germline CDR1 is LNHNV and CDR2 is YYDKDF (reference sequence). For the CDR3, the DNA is TGTGCCACCAATAGTCGGGATTTCAGCTCCTACAATGAGCAGTTCTTC. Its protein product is CATNSRDFSSYNEQFF.

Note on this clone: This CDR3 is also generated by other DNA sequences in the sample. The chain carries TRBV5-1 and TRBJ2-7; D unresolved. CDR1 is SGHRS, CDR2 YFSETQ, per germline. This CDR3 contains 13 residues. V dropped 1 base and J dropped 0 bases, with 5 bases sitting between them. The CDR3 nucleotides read TGCGCCAGCAGCTTGAGGAGCTCCTACGAGCAGTACTTC. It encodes CASSLRSSYEQYF.

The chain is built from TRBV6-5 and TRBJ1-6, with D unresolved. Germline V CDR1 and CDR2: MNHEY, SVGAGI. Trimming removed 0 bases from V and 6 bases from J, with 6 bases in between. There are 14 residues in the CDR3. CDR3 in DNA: TGTGCCAGCAGTTACTCAAGACCTAATTCACCCCTCCACTTT. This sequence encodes CASSYSRPNSPLHF.

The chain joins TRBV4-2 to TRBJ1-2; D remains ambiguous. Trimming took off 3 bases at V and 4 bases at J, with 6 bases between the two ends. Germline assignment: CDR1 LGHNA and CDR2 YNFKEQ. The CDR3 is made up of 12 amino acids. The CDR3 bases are TGTGCCAGCAGCCACGAGGGCTATGGCTACACCTTC. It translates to CASSHEGYGYTF.

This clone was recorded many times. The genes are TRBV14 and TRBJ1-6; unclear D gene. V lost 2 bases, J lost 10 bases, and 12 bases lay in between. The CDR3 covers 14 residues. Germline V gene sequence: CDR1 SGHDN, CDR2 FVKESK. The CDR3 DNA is TGTGCCAGCAGCCAACGATTATGGAGCTCACCCCTCCACTTT. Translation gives CASSQRLWSSPLHF.